This T cell receptor beta chain emerged from a study of blood T cells in healthy people across ages. Combining a sample-barcoded 5' primer with a J-beta primer mix, a second PCR ran for 7 to 11 cycles. Using its own MiXCR run on the 5' RACE reads, TCRdb lists one record per CDR3 protein. Altogether about 730,000 distinct CDR3 sequences are present, approximately 39% being singletons, with the ten largest covering roughly 20%. The CDR3 totals 13 residues. V lost 4 bases to trimming and J lost 11 bases, with 18 bases between them. Germline V lookup: CDR1 SGHRS, CDR2 YFSETQ. The source is an older woman in good health. The sequenced sample was blood. This chain uses TRBV5-1 with TRBJ2-5; D gene unclear. The CDR3 DNA reads as TGCGCCAGCAGCCCGGACGGTTTATATGAGCAGTACTTC. This sequence encodes CASSPDGLYEQYF.